The 29 T cell receptor beta chains given below trace back to one sample, sequenced in a study of T cells in Graves' hyperthyroidism and ophthalmopathy. There were TCR beta CDR3 regions amplified from RNA transcripts. With the HTBI primer set, the TCR CDR3 went through a first round of RT-PCR. TCRdb re-called the multiplex PCR reads with MiXCR, one entry per CDR3 protein. The profile shows around 580,000 distinct CDR3 sequences, roughly 46% of them singletons. Input material: peripheral blood or thyroid tissue (not recorded which). The receptors originated from a woman aged 18-29 years with Graves' hyperthyroidism.

The chain is built from TRBV6-4 and TRBJ2-2; 9 bases are a match to TRBD2. Per the germline V gene, CDR1 is MRHNA and CDR2 is SNTAGT. The CDR3 consists of 13 residues. V gave up 6 bases and J gave up 8 bases; unmatched junction bases: 4. Written as DNA, the CDR3 is TGTGCCAGCAGCAACGGACTAGCGGGGGAGCTGTTTTTT. Amino acids: CASSNGLAGELFF.

The J gene is TRBJ1-4, the V gene TRBV10-2; D unclear. The germline V gene has CDR1 WSHSY and CDR2 SAAADI. The CDR3 extends over 14 amino acids. V lost 6 bases and J lost 5, with 13 bases in between. This chain's CDR3 is CASRGIRPNEKLFF. Here the CDR3 DNA reads TGCGCCAGCAGGGGGATCCGGCCGAATGAAAAACTGTTTTTT.

In its sample, this clonotype was seen many times. The chain carries TRBV24-1 and TRBJ2-2; unclear D gene. The germline V gene has CDR1 KGHDR and CDR2 SFDVKD. The CDR3 is 14 residues long. V gave up 4 bases and J gave up 7 bases, with 12 bases separating them. The CDR3 loop is CATSDPDRNGELFF. The CDR3 nucleotides read TGTGCCACCAGTGACCCGGACCGGAACGGGGAGCTGTTTTTT.

This clonotype has ten or more counts. The CDR3 spells CASSLPRQGNGYTF. DNA of the CDR3: TGTGCCAGCAGCTTACCCCGACAGGGCAATGGCTACACCTTC. The V gene is TRBV11-2, the J gene TRBJ1-2, with 7 bases aligning to TRBD1. Looked up from germline, CDR1 is SGHAT and CDR2 is FQNNGV. J lost 6 bases, V lost 2 bases, and 6 bases had no gene match. This CDR3 has 14 residues.

The chain employs TRBV29-1 and TRBJ1-1, with TRBD1 matching 11 bases. Trimming took 6 bases from V and 6 from J; bases not matched to a gene: 3. CDR1 SQVTM and CDR2 ANQGSEA come from the germline V gene. The CDR3 is 12 residues long. CDR3 in DNA: TGCAGCGTGCCGGGACAGGGGGCTGAAGCTTTCTTT. This sequence encodes CSVPGQGAEAFF.

The chain is built from TRBV11-2 and TRBJ1-4; maybe TRBD1 (6 bases). Deletions cut 3 bases from V and 8 bases from J, with 10 bases between. Germline-derived CDR1 and CDR2 are SGHAT and FQNNGV. This CDR3 comprises 13 residues. CDR3 amino acids: CASSFEGGEKLFF. CDR3 nucleotides: TGTGCCAGCAGCTTTGAGGGGGGCGAAAAACTGTTTTTT.

V usage is TRBV29-1 and J usage is TRBJ2-5; tentative D call: TRBD2 (6 bases). Germline loops: CDR1 SQVTM, CDR2 ANQGSEA. Trimming took 2 bases from V and 7 from J, leaving 14 bases between them. The CDR3 is made up of 13 amino acids. The CDR3 spells CSVERLDGATQYF. For the CDR3, the DNA is TGCAGCGTTGAACGACTAGACGGTGCGACCCAGTACTTC.

This clonotype was recorded at least ten times. The rearrangement uses TRBV20-1 and TRBJ1-5; the D is unclear. The CDR3 runs to 14 residues. Trimming took off 1 base at V and 5 bases at J, with 12 bases between the two ends. Germline V gene lookup returns CDR1 DFQATT and CDR2 SNEGSKA (reference sequence). The CDR3 reads CSARALDLDQPQHF. CDR3 nucleotide sequence: TGCAGTGCTAGAGCGTTGGACCTCGATCAGCCCCAGCATTTT.

The chain links TRBV7-2 to TRBJ1-1; D may be TRBD1 (5 bases). The V gene's germline CDR1 is SGHTA and CDR2 FQGNSA. The CDR3 sequence is 15 residues long. V lost 0 bases to trimming and J lost 12 bases, with 20 bases between them. The CDR3 protein is CASSLAGGANVLTFF. CDR3 DNA: TGTGCCAGCAGCTTAGCAGGTGGGGCCAACGTCCTGACTTTCTTT.

A remark on this clonotype: No conserved phenylalanine or tryptophan is present at the end of the CDR3, so a read error is the likely explanation. No DNA is shown, since the ends of the CDR3 on it are uncertain; the CDR3 is the one TCRdb lists. The genes are TRBV4-3 and TRBJ1-3. Both ends counted, the CDR3 spans 9 residues. Germline V gene data show CDR1 as LGHNA and CDR2 as YSLEER. CDR3 protein: CASSQEPNT.

The chain carries TRBV24-1 and TRBJ1-1; D is ambiguous. The CDR3 contains 12 residues. The V and J ends lost 4 bases and 5 bases respectively, with 7 bases between them. Germline CDR1 and CDR2: KGHDR and SFDVKD. CDR3 sequence reads: CATSEAGTEAFF. CDR3 in DNA: TGTGCCACCAGTGAAGCCGGGACTGAAGCTTTCTTT.

This clonotype has ten or more counts. The V call is TRBV5-1, the J call TRBJ1-6; a possible D gene is TRBD1 (5 bases). Germline assignment: CDR1 SGHRS and CDR2 YFSETQ. This CDR3 has 16 residues. V was trimmed by 2 bases and J by 0 bases, leaving 9 bases between them. DNA of the CDR3: TGCGCCAGCAGCTTAGTGGGGCCCTCCTATAATTCACCCCTCCACTTT. It translates to CASSLVGPSYNSPLHF.

This clonotype was counted once. V usage is TRBV29-1 and J usage is TRBJ2-7; 10 bases agree with TRBD2. With 7 bases clipped from V and 2 bases from J, the junction kept 8 bases outside the gene matches. CDR3 size: 14 residues. Germline V CDR1 and CDR2: SQVTM, ANQGSEA. CDR3 DNA sequence: TGCAGCGAGAGCGATCTAGCGGGGGCCTACGAGCAGTACTTC. Translated, it gives CSESDLAGAYEQYF.

The chain joins TRBV29-1 to TRBJ2-5, with 12 bases fitting TRBD2. The CDR3 has 17 amino acids. Looked up from germline, CDR1 is SQVTM and CDR2 is ANQGSEA. V shed 8 bases, J shed 4 bases, and the junction held 17 bases outside the gene matches. The DNA for the CDR3 is TGCAGCAGTCAGGAGACTAGCGGGAGCATCCTCCCAGAGACCCAGTACTTC. Translated: CSSQETSGSILPETQYF. Using reference TRBV29-1 and TRBJ2-5 for the parts outside the CDR3, the full variable domain is SAVISQKPSRDICQRGTSLTIQCQVDSQVTMMFWYRQQPGQSLTLIATANQGSEATYESGFVIDKFPISRPNLTFSTLTVSNMSPEDSSIYLCSSQETSGSILPETQYFGPGTRLLVL.

This clonotype was counted once. The CDR3 spells CATSDQRGSLYNEQFF. The CDR3 nucleotides read TGTGCCACCAGTGATCAACGCGGGAGTCTTTACAATGAGCAGTTCTTC. J is TRBJ2-1 and V is TRBV24-1; 7 nucleotides align to TRBD2. The trim removed 3 bases at V and 4 bases at J, leaving 8 bases unmatched. Germline values: CDR1 KGHDR, CDR2 SFDVKD. The CDR3 is 16 residues long.

This clonotype was found many times. This chain links TRBV5-8 with TRBJ1-5; a weak D match, TRBD1 (6 bases). Trimming took off 3 bases at V and 4 bases at J, with 8 bases between the two ends. CDR3 length: 13 amino acids. CDR1 and CDR2 (germline): SGHTS, YDEGEE. The CDR3 loop reads CASSWDKNQPQHF. In DNA, the CDR3 is TGTGCCAGCAGCTGGGACAAAAATCAGCCCCAGCATTTT.

The V and J genes are TRBV12-3 or TRBV12-4 and TRBJ1-1; a possible D gene is TRBD1 (5 bases). This CDR3 contains 14 residues. V gave up 3 bases and J gave up 0 bases, with 8 bases separating them. The CDR3 region has the DNA TGTGCCAGCAGTTTTGGGACCATGAACACTGAAGCTTTCTTT. Residues: CASSFGTMNTEAFF.

This sequence joins TRBV7-2 and TRBJ1-1; D not resolved. This CDR3 comprises 14 residues. CDR1 is SGHTA, CDR2 FQGNSA, per germline. V gave up 4 bases and J gave up 5 bases, with 14 bases separating them. The CDR3 nucleotides are TGTGCCAGCAGCTCAACGTTTGGCACGACTGAAGCTTTCTTT. It translates to CASSSTFGTTEAFF. Together with reference TRBV7-2 and TRBJ1-1, the CDR3 gives the full variable domain: GAGVSQSPSNKVTEKGKDVELRCDPISGHTALYWYRQSLGQGLEFLIYFQGNSAPDKSGLPSDRFSAERTGGSVSTLTIQRTQQEDSAVYLCASSSTFGTTEAFFGQGTRLTVV.

In its sample, this clonotype was seen many times. The chain combines TRBV12-3 or TRBV12-4 with TRBJ2-7; 7 bases match TRBD1. V dropped 4 bases and J dropped 2; count of bases not matched to a gene: 11. The CDR3 loop spans 16 amino acids. CDR3 nucleotides: TGTGCCAGCAGTTCCGCTCCCCGGGACAGTCCCTACGAGCAGTACTTC. Protein: CASSSAPRDSPYEQYF.

The rearrangement uses TRBV20-1 and TRBJ1-1; D is uncertain. Per germline, CDR1 DFQATT and CDR2 SNEGSKA (reference sequence). Trimming took 3 bases from V and 1 from J, leaving 12 bases between them. CDR3 size: 14 residues. This CDR3 is CSARGISGNTEAFF. Here the CDR3 DNA reads TGCAGTGCTAGGGGGATTAGCGGGAACACTGAAGCTTTCTTT.

This clonotype has ten or more counts. The chain joins TRBV6-2 or TRBV6-3 to TRBJ2-5, with 10 bases that match TRBD1. This CDR3 is 14 amino acids long. Germline V gives CDR1 MNHEY, CDR2 SVGEGT. After removal of 10 bases from V and 2 bases from J, the junction contained 7 bases not matched to a gene. As DNA, the CDR3 is TGTGCCATATGGGACAGGGGACTACAAGAGACCCAGTACTTC. Translation gives CAIWDRGLQETQYF.

This clonotype was observed at least ten times. The genes are TRBV4-3 and TRBJ1-6, with TRBD1 matching over 8 bases. Germline V gene lookup returns CDR1 LGHNA and CDR2 YSLEER. Losses at the gene ends were 8 bases for V and 10 bases for J; bases not matched to a gene: 16. The length of the CDR3 is 16 residues. CDR3 loop: CASATSTGAPTSPLHF. DNA for the CDR3: TGCGCCAGCGCCACGTCGACAGGGGCGCCAACCTCACCCCTCCACTTT.

The table lists this clonotype with many counts. This chain links TRBV7-9 with TRBJ1-2; D may be TRBD1 (5 bases). CDR1 is SEHNR, CDR2 FQNEAQ, per germline (reference sequence). Trimming pared 5 bases from V and 3 bases from J, leaving 19 bases between. This CDR3 has 16 amino acids. The chain's CDR3 is CASSPVAGQVDYGYTF. The CDR3, as DNA: TGTGCCAGCAGCCCCGTGGCAGGGCAGGTCGACTATGGCTACACCTTC.

This clonotype was detected ten times or more. The chain combines TRBV7-2 with TRBJ2-2; D call uncertain. Trimming took 1 base from V and 5 from J, leaving 8 bases between them. Germline lookup yields CDR1 SGHTA and CDR2 FQGNSA. The CDR3 runs 14 residues. The CDR3, as DNA: TGTGCCAGCAGCTTAGATTTCGCAACCGGGGAGCTGTTTTTT. It specifies CASSLDFATGELFF.

This clonotype was detected only a few times. The rearrangement uses TRBV15 and TRBJ2-7; 7 nucleotides agree with TRBD2. The J call may be incorrect, as the DNA end agrees better with TRBJ2-1. CDR1 LNHNV and CDR2 YYDKDF come from the germline V gene (reference sequence). The CDR3 sequence is 15 residues long. As DNA, the CDR3 is TGTGCCACCAGCGTCGCCCAGCGGGGAGGGAATGAGCAGTTCTTC. Translation gives CATSVAQRGGNEQFF.

This clonotype has a count of ten or more. V usage is TRBV6-5 and J usage is TRBJ1-2; a possible D gene is TRBD1 (5 bases). The length of the CDR3 is 12 residues. Trimming shortened V by 4 bases and J by 8 bases, and 11 bases separated the two germline ends. CDR1 and CDR2 (germline): MNHEY, SVGAGI. The CDR3 loop reads CASSSRTRGYTF. CDR3 nucleotides: TGTGCCAGCAGTTCTAGGACACGAGGCTACACCTTC.

This clonotype appeared once. V is TRBV10-3 and J is TRBJ1-2; 8 bases align to TRBD1. Per germline, CDR1 ENHRY and CDR2 SYGVKD. V lost 2 bases, J lost 4 bases, and 6 bases stayed unmatched. CDR3 length: 15 residues. CDR3 sequence reads: CAISEQTGAVYGYTF. The CDR3 DNA follows: TGTGCCATCAGTGAGCAGACAGGGGCCGTCTATGGCTACACCTTC.

The chain uses TRBV3-1 and TRBJ2-5; unclear D gene. Germline V gene lookup returns CDR1 LGHDT and CDR2 YNNKEL (reference sequence). The germline V and J ends were trimmed by 0 bases and 0 bases, with 14 bases remaining between them. The CDR3 is 17 amino acids. CDR3 nucleotide sequence: TGTGCCAGCAGCCAAGAGGGAAGGGCGCCCTACCAAGAGACCCAGTACTTC. Translation gives CASSQEGRAPYQETQYF.

The rearrangement joins TRBV28 to TRBJ2-3; D not resolved. The CDR3 length is 15 residues. Germline V gene data show CDR1 as MDHEN and CDR2 as SYDVKM. Trimming left V 5 bases short and J 4 bases short, with 16 bases between. For the CDR3, the DNA is TGTGCCAGCAGTCGAGACCGGAAGGCGTCAGATACGCAGTATTTT. Protein sequence: CASSRDRKASDTQYF.